This TCR beta chain was recorded in a study of blood T cells in healthy people across ages. In its sample, this clonotype was seen many times. Primed by a sample-barcoded 5' primer and a J-beta primer mix, a second PCR proceeded for roughly 7 to 11 cycles. CDR3-containing paired-end reads numbering at least 2.5 million came from each sample. MiXCR, run by TCRdb on the 5' RACE reads, gives a single entry per CDR3 protein. The sample has 1.8 million or so distinct CDR3 sequences, about two fifths seen once; the top ten hold 20% to 25%. Total RNA extracted from each sample amounted to at least 5.5 micrograms. The CDR3 has 14 residues. V was clipped by 2 bases and J by 8 bases; unmatched bases: 5. Per the germline V gene, CDR1 is SGHAT and CDR2 is FQDESV (reference sequence).

The genes are TRBV11-1 and TRBJ2-1, with 8 nucleotides matching TRBD2. This sequence originates from a human donor in good health. The material sequenced was blood. This CDR3 is CASSLLAGMDEQFF. The CDR3 region has the DNA TGTGCCAGCAGCTTATTAGCGGGGATGGATGAGCAGTTCTTC.